The clone carrying this T cell receptor (beta chain) was observed many times. This record comes from a study of T cells in Graves' hyperthyroidism and ophthalmopathy. V was clipped by 3 bases and J by 2 bases; unmatched bases: 7. CDR1 and CDR2 from the germline V gene are MNHNS and SASEGT. The CDR3 runs 15 residues. Regions amplified from RNA transcripts were the TCR beta CDR3 regions. When the TCR CDR3 underwent first-round RT-PCR, the HTBI primer set was used. TCRdb passed the multiplex PCR reads through MiXCR, listing each CDR3 protein once. The repertoire holds roughly 700,000 distinct CDR3 sequences, with roughly 17% as singletons. PBMCs stemmed from about 9.5 ml fresh peripheral blood.

The genes are TRBV6-1 and TRBJ2-7; 7 bases agree with TRBD2. This TCR was recovered from a man in his fifties with Graves' hyperthyroidism. Sequences were obtained from blood. In DNA form, the CDR3 reads TGTGCCAGCAGTGATCTCCTGGCGGGGGCCTACGAGCAGTACTTC. This translates into CASSDLLAGAYEQYF.